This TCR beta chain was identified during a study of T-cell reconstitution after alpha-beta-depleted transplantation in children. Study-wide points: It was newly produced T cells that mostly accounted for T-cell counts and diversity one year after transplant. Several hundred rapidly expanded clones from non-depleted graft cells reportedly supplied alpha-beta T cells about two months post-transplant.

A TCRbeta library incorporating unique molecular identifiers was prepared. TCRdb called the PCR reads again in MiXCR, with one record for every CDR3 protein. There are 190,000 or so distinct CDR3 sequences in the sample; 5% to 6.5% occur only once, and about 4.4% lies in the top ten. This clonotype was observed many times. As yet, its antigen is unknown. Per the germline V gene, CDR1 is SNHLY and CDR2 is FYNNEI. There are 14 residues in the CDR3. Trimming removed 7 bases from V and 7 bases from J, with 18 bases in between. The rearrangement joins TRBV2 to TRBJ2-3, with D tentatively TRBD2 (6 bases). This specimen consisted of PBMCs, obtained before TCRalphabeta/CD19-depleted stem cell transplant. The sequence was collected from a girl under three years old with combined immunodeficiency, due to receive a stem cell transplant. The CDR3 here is CASISPEGSYTQYF. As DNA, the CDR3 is TGTGCCAGCATCTCCCCGGAGGGCAGCTATACGCAGTATTTT.